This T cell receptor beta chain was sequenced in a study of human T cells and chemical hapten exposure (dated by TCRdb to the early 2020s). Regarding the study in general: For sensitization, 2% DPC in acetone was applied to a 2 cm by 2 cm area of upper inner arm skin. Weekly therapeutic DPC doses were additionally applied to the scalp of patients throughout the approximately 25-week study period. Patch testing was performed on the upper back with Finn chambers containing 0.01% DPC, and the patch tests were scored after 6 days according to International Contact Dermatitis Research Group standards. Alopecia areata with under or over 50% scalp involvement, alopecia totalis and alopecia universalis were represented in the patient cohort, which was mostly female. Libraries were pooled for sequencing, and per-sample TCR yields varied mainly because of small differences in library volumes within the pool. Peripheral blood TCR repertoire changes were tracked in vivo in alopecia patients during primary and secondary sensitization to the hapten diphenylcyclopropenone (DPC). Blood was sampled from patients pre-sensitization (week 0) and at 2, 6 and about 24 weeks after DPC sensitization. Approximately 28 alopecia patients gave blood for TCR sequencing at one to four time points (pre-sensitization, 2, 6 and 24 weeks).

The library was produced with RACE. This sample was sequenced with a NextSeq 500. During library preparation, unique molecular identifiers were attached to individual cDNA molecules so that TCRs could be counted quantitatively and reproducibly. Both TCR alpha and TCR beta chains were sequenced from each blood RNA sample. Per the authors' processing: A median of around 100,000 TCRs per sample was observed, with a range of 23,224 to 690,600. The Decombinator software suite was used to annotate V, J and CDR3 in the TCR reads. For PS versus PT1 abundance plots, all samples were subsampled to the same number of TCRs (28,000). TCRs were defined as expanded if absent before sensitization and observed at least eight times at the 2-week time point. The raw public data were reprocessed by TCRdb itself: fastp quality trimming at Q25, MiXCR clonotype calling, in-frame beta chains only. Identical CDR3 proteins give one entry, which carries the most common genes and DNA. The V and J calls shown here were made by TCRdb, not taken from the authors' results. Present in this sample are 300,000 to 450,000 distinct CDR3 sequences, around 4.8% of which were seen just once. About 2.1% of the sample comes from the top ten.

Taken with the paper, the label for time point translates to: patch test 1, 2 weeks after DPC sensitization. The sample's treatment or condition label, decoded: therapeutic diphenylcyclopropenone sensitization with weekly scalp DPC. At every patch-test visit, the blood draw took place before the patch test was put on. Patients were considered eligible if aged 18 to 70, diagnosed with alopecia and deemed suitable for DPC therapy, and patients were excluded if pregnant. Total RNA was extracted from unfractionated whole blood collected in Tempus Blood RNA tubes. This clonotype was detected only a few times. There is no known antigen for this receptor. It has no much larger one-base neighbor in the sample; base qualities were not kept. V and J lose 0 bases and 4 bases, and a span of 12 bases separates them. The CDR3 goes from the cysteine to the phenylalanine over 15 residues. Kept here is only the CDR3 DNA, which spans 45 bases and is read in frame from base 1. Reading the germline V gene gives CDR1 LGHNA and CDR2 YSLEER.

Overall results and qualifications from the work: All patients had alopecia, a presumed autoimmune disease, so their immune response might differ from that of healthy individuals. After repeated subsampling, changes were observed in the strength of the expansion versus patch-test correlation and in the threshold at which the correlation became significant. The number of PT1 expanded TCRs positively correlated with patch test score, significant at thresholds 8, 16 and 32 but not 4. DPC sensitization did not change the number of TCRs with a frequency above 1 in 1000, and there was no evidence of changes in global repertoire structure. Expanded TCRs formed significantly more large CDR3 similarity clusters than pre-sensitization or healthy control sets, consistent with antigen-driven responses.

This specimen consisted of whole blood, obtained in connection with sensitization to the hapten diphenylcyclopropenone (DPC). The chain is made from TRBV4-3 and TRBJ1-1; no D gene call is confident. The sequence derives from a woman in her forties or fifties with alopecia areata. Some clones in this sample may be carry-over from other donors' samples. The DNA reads TGCGCCAGCAGCCAAGAGCGGGGATTGGGCACTGAAGCTTTCTTT. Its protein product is CASSQERGLGTEAFF.